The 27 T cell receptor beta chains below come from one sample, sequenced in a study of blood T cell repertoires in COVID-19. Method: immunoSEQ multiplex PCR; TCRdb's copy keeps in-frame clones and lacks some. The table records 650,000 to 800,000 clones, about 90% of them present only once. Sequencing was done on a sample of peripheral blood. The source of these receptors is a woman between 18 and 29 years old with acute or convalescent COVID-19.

The CDR3 coding sequence is TGTGCCAGTAGTGGGGGACTTCTCGGGGAGCTGTTTTTT. It encodes CASSGGLLGELFF. This chain connects TRBV19 to TRBJ2-2, with D perhaps matching TRBD2 (6 bases). CDR1 is LNHDA, CDR2 SQIVND, per germline (reference sequence). The CDR3 is 13 residues long. Trimming took 5 bases from V and 7 from J, leaving 11 bases between them. The whole variable domain, remainder taken from reference TRBV19 and TRBJ2-2, is DGGITQSPKYLFRKEGQNVTLSCEQNLNHDAMYWYRQDPGQGLRLIYYSQIVNDFQKGDIAEGYSVSREKKESFPLTVTSAQKNPTAFYLCASSGGLLGELFFGEGSRLTVL.

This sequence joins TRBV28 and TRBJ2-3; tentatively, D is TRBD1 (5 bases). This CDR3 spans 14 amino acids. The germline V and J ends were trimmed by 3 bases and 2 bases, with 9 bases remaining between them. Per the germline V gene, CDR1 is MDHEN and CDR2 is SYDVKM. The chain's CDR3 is CASSLDKNTDTQYF. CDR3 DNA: TGTGCCAGCAGTTTGGACAAGAACACAGATACGCAGTATTTT.

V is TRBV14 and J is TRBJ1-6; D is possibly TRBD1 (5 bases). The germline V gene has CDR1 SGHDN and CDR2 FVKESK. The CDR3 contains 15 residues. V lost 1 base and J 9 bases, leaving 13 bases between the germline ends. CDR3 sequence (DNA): TGTGCCAGCAGCCAAGTCGGGCGCGGGACTTCACCCCTCCACTTT. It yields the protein CASSQVGRGTSPLHF.

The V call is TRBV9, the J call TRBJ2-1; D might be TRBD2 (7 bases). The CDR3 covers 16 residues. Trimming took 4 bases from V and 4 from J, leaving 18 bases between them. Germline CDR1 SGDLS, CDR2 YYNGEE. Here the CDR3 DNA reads TGTGCCAGCAGCTCCCGGTGGGGGGGGGCGTACAATGAGCAGTTCTTC. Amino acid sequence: CASSSRWGGAYNEQFF.

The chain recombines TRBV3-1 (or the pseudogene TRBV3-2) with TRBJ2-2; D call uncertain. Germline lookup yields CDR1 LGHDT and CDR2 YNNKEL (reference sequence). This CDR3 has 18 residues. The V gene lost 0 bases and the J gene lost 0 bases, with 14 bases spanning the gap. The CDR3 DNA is TGTGCCAGCAGCCAAGATTGGGCAGAGAACGCGAACACCGGGGAGCTGTTTTTT. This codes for CASSQDWAENANTGELFF.

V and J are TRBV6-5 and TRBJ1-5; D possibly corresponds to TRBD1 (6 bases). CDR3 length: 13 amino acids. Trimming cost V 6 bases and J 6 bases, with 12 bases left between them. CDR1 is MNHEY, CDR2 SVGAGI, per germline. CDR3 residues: CASRMDSIQPQHF. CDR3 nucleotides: TGTGCCAGCAGGATGGACAGTATTCAGCCCCAGCATTTT.

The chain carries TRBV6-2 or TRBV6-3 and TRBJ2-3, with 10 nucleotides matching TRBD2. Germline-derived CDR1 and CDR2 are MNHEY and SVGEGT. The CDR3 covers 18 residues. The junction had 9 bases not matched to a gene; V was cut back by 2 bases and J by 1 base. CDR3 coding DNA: TGTGCCAGCAGTTACGTAGCGGGGGGCCGATATCGCACAGATACGCAGTATTTT. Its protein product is CASSYVAGGRYRTDTQYF.

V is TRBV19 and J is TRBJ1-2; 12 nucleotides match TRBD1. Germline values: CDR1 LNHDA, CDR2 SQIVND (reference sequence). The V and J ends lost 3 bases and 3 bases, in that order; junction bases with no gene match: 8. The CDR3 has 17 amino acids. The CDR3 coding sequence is TGTGCCAGTAGTATCTTCCGGGACAGGGGGCCGGACTATGGCTACACCTTC. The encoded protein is CASSIFRDRGPDYGYTF.

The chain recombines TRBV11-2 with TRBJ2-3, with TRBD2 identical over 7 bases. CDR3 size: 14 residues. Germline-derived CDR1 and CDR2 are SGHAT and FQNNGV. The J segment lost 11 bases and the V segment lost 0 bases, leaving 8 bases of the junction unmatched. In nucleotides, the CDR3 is TGTGCCAGCAGCTTAGATAGCGGGCTGCTTCGGCAGTATTTT. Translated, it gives CASSLDSGLLRQYF.

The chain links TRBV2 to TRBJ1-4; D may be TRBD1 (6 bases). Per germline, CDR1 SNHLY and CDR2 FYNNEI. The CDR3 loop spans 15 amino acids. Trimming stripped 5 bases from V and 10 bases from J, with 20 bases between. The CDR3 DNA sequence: TGTGCCAGCAGTCTACAGGGCTCGCTCGAAAGAAAACTGTTTTTT. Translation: CASSLQGSLERKLFF.

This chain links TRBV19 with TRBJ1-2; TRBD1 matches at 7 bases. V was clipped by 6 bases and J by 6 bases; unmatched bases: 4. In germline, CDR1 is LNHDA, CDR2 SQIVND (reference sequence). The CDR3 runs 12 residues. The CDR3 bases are TGTGCCAGTAGAAGACAGGGCGATGGCTACACCTTC. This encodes CASRRQGDGYTF.

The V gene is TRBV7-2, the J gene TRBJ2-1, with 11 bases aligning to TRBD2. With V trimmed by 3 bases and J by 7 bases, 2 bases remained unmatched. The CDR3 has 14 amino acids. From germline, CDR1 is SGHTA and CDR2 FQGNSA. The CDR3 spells CASSFLAGGNEQFF. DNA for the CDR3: TGTGCCAGCAGCTTTCTAGCGGGGGGTAATGAGCAGTTCTTC.

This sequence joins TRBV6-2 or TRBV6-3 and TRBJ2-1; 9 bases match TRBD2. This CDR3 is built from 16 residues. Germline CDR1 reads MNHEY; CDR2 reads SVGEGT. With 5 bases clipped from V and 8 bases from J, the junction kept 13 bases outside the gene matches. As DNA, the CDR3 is TGTGCCAGCAGTGCCTCCGTTGGCGGGGGGGCCTATGAGCAGTTCTTC. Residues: CASSASVGGGAYEQFF.

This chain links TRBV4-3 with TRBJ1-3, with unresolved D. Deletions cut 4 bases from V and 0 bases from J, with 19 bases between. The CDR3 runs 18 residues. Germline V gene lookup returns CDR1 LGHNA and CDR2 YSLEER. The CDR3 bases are TGCGCCAGCAGCCGAACGACCACAGAACTTTACTCTGGAAACACCATATATTTT. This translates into CASSRTTTELYSGNTIYF.

CDR3 sequence reads: CAWSTRVPGGNTIYF. The CDR3 nucleotides read TGTGCCTGGAGTACACGGGTCCCGGGAGGAAACACCATATATTTT. The chain links TRBV30 to TRBJ1-3; D is unclear. V was clipped by 2 bases and J by 4 bases, with 15 bases between them. The CDR3 loop spans 15 amino acids. CDR1 GTSNPN and CDR2 SVGIG come from the germline V gene (reference sequence).

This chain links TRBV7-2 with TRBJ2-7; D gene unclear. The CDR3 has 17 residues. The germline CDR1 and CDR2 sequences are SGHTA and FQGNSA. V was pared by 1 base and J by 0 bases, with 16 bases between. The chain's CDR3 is CASSLVSVPSSSYEQYF. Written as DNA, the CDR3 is TGTGCCAGCAGCTTAGTCAGTGTGCCCTCCTCCTCCTACGAGCAGTACTTC.

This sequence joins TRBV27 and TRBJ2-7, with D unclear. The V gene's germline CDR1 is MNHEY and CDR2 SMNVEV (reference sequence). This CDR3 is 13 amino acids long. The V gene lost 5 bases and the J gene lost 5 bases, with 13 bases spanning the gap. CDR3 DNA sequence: TGTGCCAGCAGTCTCACTTGGGCCAACGAGCAGTACTTC. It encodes CASSLTWANEQYF.

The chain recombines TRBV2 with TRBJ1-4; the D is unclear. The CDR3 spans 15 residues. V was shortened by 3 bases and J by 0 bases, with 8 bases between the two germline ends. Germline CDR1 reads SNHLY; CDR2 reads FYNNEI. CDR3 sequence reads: CASSEVTPTNEKLFF. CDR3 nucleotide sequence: TGTGCCAGCAGTGAGGTGACTCCAACTAATGAAAAACTGTTTTTT.

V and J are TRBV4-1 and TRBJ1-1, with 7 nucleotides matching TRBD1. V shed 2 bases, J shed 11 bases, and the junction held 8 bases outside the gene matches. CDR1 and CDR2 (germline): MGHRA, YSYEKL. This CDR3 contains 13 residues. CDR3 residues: CASSQTQTGYAFF. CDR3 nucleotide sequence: TGCGCCAGCAGCCAAACCCAGACAGGGTACGCTTTCTTT.

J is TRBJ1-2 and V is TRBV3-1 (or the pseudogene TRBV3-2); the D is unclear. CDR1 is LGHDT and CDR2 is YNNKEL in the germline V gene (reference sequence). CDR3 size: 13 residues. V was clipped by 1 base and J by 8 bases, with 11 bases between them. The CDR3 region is CASSQGALRGYTF. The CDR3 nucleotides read TGTGCCAGCAGCCAAGGAGCACTGAGGGGCTACACCTTC.

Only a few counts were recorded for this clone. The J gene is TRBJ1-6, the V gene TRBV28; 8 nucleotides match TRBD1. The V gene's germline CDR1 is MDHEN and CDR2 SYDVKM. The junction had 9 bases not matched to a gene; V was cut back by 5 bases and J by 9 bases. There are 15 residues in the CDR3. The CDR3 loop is CASSPWTGTRSPLHF. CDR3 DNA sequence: TGTGCCAGCAGTCCGTGGACAGGGACCCGTTCACCCCTCCACTTT.

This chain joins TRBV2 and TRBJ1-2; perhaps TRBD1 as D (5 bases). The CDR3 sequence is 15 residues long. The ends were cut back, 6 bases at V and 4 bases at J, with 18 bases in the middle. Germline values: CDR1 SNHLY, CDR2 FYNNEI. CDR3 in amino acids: CASSLLLGGGYGYTF. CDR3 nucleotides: TGTGCCAGCAGCCTCTTGCTGGGGGGTGGCTATGGCTACACCTTC.

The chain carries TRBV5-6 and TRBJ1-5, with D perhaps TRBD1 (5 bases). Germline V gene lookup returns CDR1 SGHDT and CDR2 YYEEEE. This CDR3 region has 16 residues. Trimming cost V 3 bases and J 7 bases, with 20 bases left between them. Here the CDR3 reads CASSYSLGRAGQPQHF. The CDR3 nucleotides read TGTGCCAGCAGCTACTCTCTGGGCAGGGCGGGGCAGCCCCAGCATTTT.

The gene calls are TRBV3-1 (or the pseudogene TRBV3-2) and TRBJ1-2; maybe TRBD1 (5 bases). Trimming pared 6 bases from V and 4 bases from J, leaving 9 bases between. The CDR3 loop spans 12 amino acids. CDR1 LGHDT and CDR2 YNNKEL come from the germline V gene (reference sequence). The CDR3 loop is CASSDSTYGYTF. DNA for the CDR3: TGTGCCAGCAGTGACAGTACCTATGGCTACACCTTC.

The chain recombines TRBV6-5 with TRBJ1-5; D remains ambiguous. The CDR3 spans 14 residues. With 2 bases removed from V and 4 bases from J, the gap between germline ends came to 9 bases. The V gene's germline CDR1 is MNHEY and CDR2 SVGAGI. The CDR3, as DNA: TGTGCCAGCAGTTACCTGGCGGGAAATCAGCCCCAGCATTTT. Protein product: CASSYLAGNQPQHF.

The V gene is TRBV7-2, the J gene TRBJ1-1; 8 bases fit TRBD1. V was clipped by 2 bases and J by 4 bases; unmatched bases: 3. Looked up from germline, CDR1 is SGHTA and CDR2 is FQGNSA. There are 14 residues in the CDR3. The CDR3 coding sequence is TGTGCCAGCAGCTTATTTGACAGGGGCACTGAAGCTTTCTTT. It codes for CASSLFDRGTEAFF. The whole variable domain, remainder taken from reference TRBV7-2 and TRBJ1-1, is GAGVSQSPSNKVTEKGKDVELRCDPISGHTALYWYRQSLGQGLEFLIYFQGNSAPDKSGLPSDRFSAERTGGSVSTLTIQRTQQEDSAVYLCASSLFDRGTEAFFGQGTRLTVV.

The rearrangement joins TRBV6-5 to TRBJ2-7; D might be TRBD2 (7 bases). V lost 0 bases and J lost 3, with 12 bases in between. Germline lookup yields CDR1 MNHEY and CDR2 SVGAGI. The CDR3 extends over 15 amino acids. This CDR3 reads CASSYSSRGGYEQYF. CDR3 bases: TGTGCCAGCAGTTACTCGTCGAGGGGGGGCTACGAGCAGTACTTC.